This T cell receptor beta chain is drawn from a study of cytomegalovirus exposure and HLA in healthy donors. The wider study: Both the 120 validation repertoires and the roughly 700 first-cohort repertoires used the same platform, as reported by a later analysis.

This CDR3 comprises 18 residues. The junction had 3 bases not matched to a gene; V was cut back by 0 bases and J by 0 bases. Germline V lookup: CDR1 ENHRY, CDR2 SYGVKD. The study, taken as a whole, reports: According to a subsequent analysis, TCR clusters identified in the first cohort showed a tendency to co-occur across the approximately 120 validation repertoires. Diagnosis of cytomegalovirus status made by the classifier reportedly showed high specificity and sensitivity.

The donors were part of the approximately 130-subject validation cohort, which stood apart from the approximately 670-subject first cohort. Sequencing was performed with immunoSEQ multiplex PCR; in TCRdb, only in-frame clones are kept and a portion is missing. Here the sample spans 200,000 to 250,000 clones, around 86% being singletons. Points on this clone: Its specificity is not known.

The TCR was taken from a woman in her late teens or twenties in good health and CMV-seropositive. V is TRBV10-3 and J is TRBJ2-1, with 12 bases aligning to TRBD2. Sequencing was done on a sample of PBMCs. CDR3 DNA sequence: TGTGCCATCAGTGAGTCCACTAGCGGGAGGATCTCCTACAATGAGCAGTTCTTC. Translation: CAISESTSGRISYNEQFF.